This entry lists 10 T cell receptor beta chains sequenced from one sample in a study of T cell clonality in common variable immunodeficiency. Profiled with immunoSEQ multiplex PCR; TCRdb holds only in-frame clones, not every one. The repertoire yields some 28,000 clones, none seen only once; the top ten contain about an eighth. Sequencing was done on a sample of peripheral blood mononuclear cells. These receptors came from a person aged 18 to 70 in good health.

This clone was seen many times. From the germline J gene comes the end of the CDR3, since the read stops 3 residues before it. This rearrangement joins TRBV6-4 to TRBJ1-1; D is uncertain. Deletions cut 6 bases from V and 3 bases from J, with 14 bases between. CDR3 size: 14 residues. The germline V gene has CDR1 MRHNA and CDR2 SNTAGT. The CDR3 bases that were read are TGTGCCAGCAGAGATACGAGCATTGACACTGAA. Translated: CASRDTSIDTE. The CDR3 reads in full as CASRDTSIDTEAFF.

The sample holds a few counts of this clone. The CDR3 loop is CASSDGGAEAFF. The sequenced CDR3 bases are TGCGCCAGCAGCGATGGGGGGGCTGAA. The chain recombines TRBV10-2 with TRBJ1-1; possibly TRBD1 for D (5 bases). The DNA ends 3 residues before the CDR3 does, and the rest of the CDR3 is filled in from the germline J gene. Germline V gene sequence: CDR1 WSHSY, CDR2 SAAADI. Trimming removed 6 bases at V and 6 bases at J, with 11 bases between. This CDR3 comprises 12 residues.

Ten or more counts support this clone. CDR3 sequence: CASKGGGYTF. The DNA read from the CDR3 is TGTGCCAGTAAAGGGGGTGGC. V gene TRBV19 combines with J gene TRBJ1-2; D is possibly TRBD1 (6 bases). The read halts 3 residues ahead of the CDR3 end, with the missing end drawn from the germline J gene. V lost 7 bases to trimming and J lost 7 bases, with 7 bases between them. Germline V gene lookup returns CDR1 LNHDA and CDR2 SQIVND (reference sequence). The CDR3 spans 10 residues.

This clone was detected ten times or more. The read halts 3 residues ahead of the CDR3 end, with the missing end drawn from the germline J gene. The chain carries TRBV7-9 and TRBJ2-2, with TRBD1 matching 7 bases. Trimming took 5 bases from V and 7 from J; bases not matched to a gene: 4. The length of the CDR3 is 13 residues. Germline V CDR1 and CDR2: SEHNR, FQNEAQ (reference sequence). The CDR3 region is CASSRQGYGELFF. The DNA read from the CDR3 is TGTGCCAGCAGCCGACAGGGTTACGGGGAG.

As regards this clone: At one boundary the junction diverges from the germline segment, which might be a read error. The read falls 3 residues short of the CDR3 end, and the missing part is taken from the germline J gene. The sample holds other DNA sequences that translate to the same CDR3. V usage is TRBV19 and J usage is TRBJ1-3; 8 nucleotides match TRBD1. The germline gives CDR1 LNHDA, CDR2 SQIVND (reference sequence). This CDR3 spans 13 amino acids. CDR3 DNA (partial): TGTGCCAGTAGTCCAGACAGGGGAAACACG. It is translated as CASSPDRGNT. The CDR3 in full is CASSPDRGNTIYF.

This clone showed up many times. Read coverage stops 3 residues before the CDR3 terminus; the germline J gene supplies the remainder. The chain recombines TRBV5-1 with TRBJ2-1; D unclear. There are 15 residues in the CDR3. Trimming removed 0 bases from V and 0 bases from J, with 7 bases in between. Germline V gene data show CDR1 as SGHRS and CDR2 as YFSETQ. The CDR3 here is CASSLVLSSYNEQFF. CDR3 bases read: TGCGCCAGCAGCTTGGTACTAAGCTCCTACAATGAG.

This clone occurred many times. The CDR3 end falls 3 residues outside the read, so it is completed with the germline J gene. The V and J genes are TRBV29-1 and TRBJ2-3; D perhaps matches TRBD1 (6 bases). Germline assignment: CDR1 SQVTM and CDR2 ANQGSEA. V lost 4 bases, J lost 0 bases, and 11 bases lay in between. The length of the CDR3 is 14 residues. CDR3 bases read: TGCAGCGTTGGCAGGGGTCTCAGCACAGATACG. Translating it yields CSVGRGLSTDT. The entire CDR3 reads CSVGRGLSTDTQYF.

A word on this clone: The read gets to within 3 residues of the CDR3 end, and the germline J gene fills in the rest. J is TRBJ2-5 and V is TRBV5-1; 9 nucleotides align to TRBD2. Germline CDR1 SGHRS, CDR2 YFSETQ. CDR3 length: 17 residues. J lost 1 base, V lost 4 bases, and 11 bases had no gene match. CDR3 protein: CASSRDPSGAGQETQYF. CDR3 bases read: TGCGCCAGCAGCCGGGATCCTAGCGGGGCGGGCCAAGAGACC.

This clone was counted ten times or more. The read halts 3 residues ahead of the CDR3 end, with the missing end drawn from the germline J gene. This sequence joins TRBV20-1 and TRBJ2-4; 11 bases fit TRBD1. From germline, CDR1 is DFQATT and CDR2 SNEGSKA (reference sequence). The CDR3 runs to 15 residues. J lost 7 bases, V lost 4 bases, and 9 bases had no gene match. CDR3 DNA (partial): TGCAGTGCTAAATTCAGCGGGACAGGGGGGAACATT. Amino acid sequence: CSAKFSGTGGNI. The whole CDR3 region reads CSAKFSGTGGNIQYF.

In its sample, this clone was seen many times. CDR3 DNA, as far as it was read: TGTGCCAGCTCACCAATCCTCCGGGACAAGAACACCGGGGAG. This translates into CASSPILRDKNTGE. In full, the CDR3 reads CASSPILRDKNTGELFF. The V gene is TRBV18, the J gene TRBJ2-2; tentative D call: TRBD1 (6 bases). The CDR3 goes on 3 residues after the read ends, and that part is filled in from the germline J gene. The CDR3 is 17 amino acids. The V end was cut by 2 bases, the J end by 1 base, with 14 bases between. Germline V CDR1 and CDR2: KGHSH, LQKENI.